A selection of T cell receptor beta chains follows, all from one sample in a study of T cell responses to AZD1222 COVID-19 vaccine. The data were produced by immunoSEQ multiplex PCR, yet TCRdb's version contains in-frame clones alone and is incomplete. The table has some 130,000 clones, approximately 90% seen once. The sample was peripheral blood, taken on day 0 of AZD1222 vaccination. These receptors were collected from an adult in good health. Both conserved end residues are part of each CDR3. Fields, in order: J gene, clone size, V gene, D gene, CDR3 DNA, CDR3 protein. The D gene is left open where the match is weak. Size is omitted from some rows. Given values are once, few, many or a class for expanded clones.

j_gene: TRBJ2-5
abundance: NA
v_gene: TRBV15
d_gene: NA
CDR3nt: TGTGCCACCAGCAGTGGGCCGACCAGGCCGGGTGGTGAAGAGACCCAGTACTTC
CDR3aa: CATSSGPTRPGGEETQYF

j_gene: TRBJ1-2
abundance: NA
v_gene: TRBV7-2
d_gene: NA
CDR3nt: TGTGCCAGCAGCTTAGCCGGACAGCTCTATGGCTACACCTTC
CDR3aa: CASSLAGQLYGYTF

j_gene: TRBJ2-1
abundance: NA
v_gene: TRBV10-3
d_gene: TRBD1
CDR3nt: TGTGCCAGCGGGACAGGGAACAATGAGCAGTTCTTC
CDR3aa: CASGTGNNEQFF

j_gene: TRBJ1-2
abundance: NA
v_gene: TRBV29-1
d_gene: TRBD1
CDR3nt: TGCAGCGTCGAGGAAGGGGGCGGCGGCTACACCTTC
CDR3aa: CSVEEGGGGYTF

j_gene: TRBJ1-2
abundance: few
v_gene: TRBV28
d_gene: NA
CDR3nt: TGTGCCAGCAGTTTAGGGGTTAACTATGGCTACACCTTC
CDR3aa: CASSLGVNYGYTF

j_gene: TRBJ2-5
abundance: once
v_gene: TRBV2
d_gene: TRBD2
CDR3nt: TGTGCCAGCAGCCTCAATAGGGTAGCGGGGGGCGAGGAGACCCAGTACTTC
CDR3aa: CASSLNRVAGGEETQYF

j_gene: TRBJ2-5
abundance: NA
v_gene: TRBV7-8
d_gene: NA
CDR3nt: TGTGCCAGCAGCTTAGACCGCTACCAAGAGACCCAGTACTTC
CDR3aa: CASSLDRYQETQYF

j_gene: TRBJ2-3
abundance: NA
v_gene: TRBV29-1
d_gene: TRBD1
CDR3nt: TGCAGCGTTGACCTTGGGCAGGGGGCAACCGATACGCAGTATTTT
CDR3aa: CSVDLGQGATDTQYF

j_gene: TRBJ2-1
abundance: NA
v_gene: TRBV24-1
d_gene: NA
CDR3nt: TGTGCCACCAGTTTAGGCGTAGGTGAGCAGTTCTTC
CDR3aa: CATSLGVGEQFF

j_gene: TRBJ2-5
abundance: NA
v_gene: TRBV18
d_gene: NA
CDR3nt: TGTGCCAGCTCACCTCTTACGATGCGCTCGCGGACCGCCCCCCAAGAGACCCAGTACTTC
CDR3aa: CASSPLTMRSRTAPQETQYF

j_gene: TRBJ2-5
abundance: NA
v_gene: TRBV19
d_gene: NA
CDR3nt: TGTGCCAGTAGTCGGTCAGACCAAGAGACCCAGTACTTC
CDR3aa: CASSRSDQETQYF

j_gene: TRBJ1-1
abundance: NA
v_gene: TRBV28
d_gene: NA
CDR3nt: TGTGCCAGCCATAGGACTCTGGCGGCACCTGAAGCTTTCTTT
CDR3aa: CASHRTLAAPEAFF

j_gene: TRBJ2-2
abundance: NA
v_gene: TRBV4-1
d_gene: NA
CDR3nt: TGCGCCAGCAGCCAAGGATTGAATTCAGGGTTTTCCGGGGAGCTGTTTTTT
CDR3aa: CASSQGLNSGFSGELFF

j_gene: TRBJ2-5
abundance: NA
v_gene: TRBV6-5
d_gene: NA
CDR3nt: TGTGCCAGCAGCTATCAGATAAGGGAGACCCAGTACTTC
CDR3aa: CASSYQIRETQYF

j_gene: TRBJ1-4
abundance: NA
v_gene: TRBV7-2
d_gene: TRBD1
CDR3nt: TGTGCCAGCAGCTTCCCGACAGGGAGTAATGAAAAACTGTTTTTT
CDR3aa: CASSFPTGSNEKLFF

j_gene: TRBJ2-7
abundance: NA
v_gene: TRBV30
d_gene: TRBD1
CDR3nt: TGTGCCTGGAGTGTACGTCCGGACAGGGCAGACGAGCAGTACTTC
CDR3aa: CAWSVRPDRADEQYF

j_gene: TRBJ1-2
abundance: NA
v_gene: TRBV24-1
d_gene: NA
CDR3nt: TGTGCCACCAGTCGCGGTGGCTATGGCTACACCTTC
CDR3aa: CATSRGGYGYTF

j_gene: TRBJ2-1
abundance: NA
v_gene: TRBV25-1
d_gene: NA
CDR3nt: TGTGCCAGCAGTGAATTTGGGGACGGTAATGAGCAGTTCTTC
CDR3aa: CASSEFGDGNEQFF

j_gene: TRBJ2-7
abundance: NA
v_gene: TRBV9
d_gene: NA
CDR3nt: TGTGCCAGCAGCCCCCCCCTAGAGGCGAAGCAGTACTTC
CDR3aa: CASSPPLEAKQYF

j_gene: TRBJ1-1
abundance: NA
v_gene: TRBV10-3
d_gene: NA
CDR3nt: TGTGCCATCAGTGTGGGGTTGAACACTGAAGCTTTCTTT
CDR3aa: CAISVGLNTEAFF

j_gene: TRBJ2-1
abundance: NA
v_gene: TRBV4-3
d_gene: NA
CDR3nt: TGCGCCAGCAGCCGGGGCCCCGAATACAATGAGCAGTTCTTC
CDR3aa: CASSRGPEYNEQFF

j_gene: TRBJ1-2
abundance: NA
v_gene: TRBV5-5
d_gene: NA
CDR3nt: TGTGCCAGCAGCTTGGCTTGGGATAACTATGGCTACACCTTC
CDR3aa: CASSLAWDNYGYTF

j_gene: TRBJ2-5
abundance: NA
v_gene: TRBV27
d_gene: TRBD1
CDR3nt: TGTGCCAGCAGTCCCAGGGACAGGGGGCAAGAGACCCAGTACTTC
CDR3aa: CASSPRDRGQETQYF

j_gene: TRBJ1-1
abundance: few
v_gene: TRBV7-2
d_gene: NA
CDR3nt: TGTGCCAGCAGCTTAGACAGGAACACTGAAGCTTTCTTT
CDR3aa: CASSLDRNTEAFF

j_gene: TRBJ1-4
abundance: NA
v_gene: TRBV6-5
d_gene: TRBD1
CDR3nt: TGTGCCAGCAGATGGACAGGGGGGAATGAAAAACTGTTTTTT
CDR3aa: CASRWTGGNEKLFF

j_gene: TRBJ1-2
abundance: NA
v_gene: TRBV7-2
d_gene: TRBD1
CDR3nt: TGTGCCAGCAGCCAACAGACAGGGAGGGATGGCTACACCTTC
CDR3aa: CASSQQTGRDGYTF

j_gene: TRBJ2-7
abundance: NA
v_gene: TRBV2
d_gene: NA
CDR3nt: TGTGCCAGCATGGTGGGAGGTCTTTCATCCTACGAGCAGTACTTC
CDR3aa: CASMVGGLSSYEQYF

j_gene: TRBJ1-1
abundance: NA
v_gene: TRBV5-8
d_gene: NA
CDR3nt: TGTGCCAGCAGCATCCCCGTCTTAACTGAAGCTTTCTTT
CDR3aa: CASSIPVLTEAFF

j_gene: TRBJ2-2
abundance: NA
v_gene: TRBV6-2/TRBV6-3
d_gene: NA
CDR3nt: TGTGCCAGCAGACCTAGTTTCGGGCAGGGAAGAAACACCGGGGAGCTGTTTTTT
CDR3aa: CASRPSFGQGRNTGELFF

j_gene: TRBJ1-2
abundance: NA
v_gene: TRBV14
d_gene: NA
CDR3nt: TGTGCCAGCAGCCCGGGCTATGGCTACACCTTC
CDR3aa: CASSPGYGYTF

j_gene: TRBJ2-3
abundance: NA
v_gene: TRBV7-9
d_gene: TRBD2
CDR3nt: TGTGCCAGCAGCTTAGCGGGACTAGCGGGGCCCACAGATACGCAGTATTTT
CDR3aa: CASSLAGLAGPTDTQYF

j_gene: TRBJ1-4
abundance: NA
v_gene: TRBV9
d_gene: NA
CDR3nt: TGTGCCAGCAGCCCAACAGGGAAGGGGGGTGAAAAACTGTTTTTT
CDR3aa: CASSPTGKGGEKLFF

j_gene: TRBJ2-1
abundance: NA
v_gene: TRBV25-1
d_gene: TRBD2
CDR3nt: TGTGCCAGCAGTCCCCAAGCGGGGGAGGGGTTCTTC
CDR3aa: CASSPQAGEGFF

j_gene: TRBJ2-2
abundance: NA
v_gene: TRBV7-2
d_gene: NA
CDR3nt: TGTGCCAGCAGCTTCGCAGGGACATCGAACACCGGGGAGCTGTTTTTT
CDR3aa: CASSFAGTSNTGELFF

j_gene: TRBJ1-2
abundance: NA
v_gene: TRBV7-9
d_gene: NA
CDR3nt: TGTGCCAGCAGCACAACCGGGATGCAGGGGGGCTACACCTTC
CDR3aa: CASSTTGMQGGYTF

j_gene: TRBJ1-5
abundance: NA
v_gene: TRBV25-1
d_gene: NA
CDR3nt: TGTGCCAGCAGTGATACAAGCAATCAGCCCCAGCATTTT
CDR3aa: CASSDTSNQPQHF

j_gene: TRBJ1-5
abundance: NA
v_gene: TRBV25-1
d_gene: TRBD1
CDR3nt: TGTGCCAGCAGTGAAGACGACAGGGCACGGAATCAGCCCCAGCATTTT
CDR3aa: CASSEDDRARNQPQHF

j_gene: TRBJ2-7
abundance: NA
v_gene: TRBV10-3
d_gene: TRBD2
CDR3nt: TGTGCCATCAGCTTGACTAGCGCCAGCTCCTACGAGCAGTACTTC
CDR3aa: CAISLTSASSYEQYF

j_gene: TRBJ2-3
abundance: NA
v_gene: TRBV9
d_gene: TRBD2
CDR3nt: TGTGCCAGCAGCGCCAGTCCCAGCGGGGGGGCCGCAGATACGCAGTATTTT
CDR3aa: CASSASPSGGAADTQYF

j_gene: TRBJ2-5
abundance: once
v_gene: TRBV5-6
d_gene: TRBD2
CDR3nt: TGTGCCAGCAGCCTGACTAGCGGGGGGCCCCAGACCCAGTACTTC
CDR3aa: CASSLTSGGPQTQYF

j_gene: TRBJ1-6
abundance: NA
v_gene: TRBV19
d_gene: TRBD1
CDR3nt: TGTGCCAGTAGTATACCGGACAGGGGGTTGTATTCACCCCTCCACTTT
CDR3aa: CASSIPDRGLYSPLHF

j_gene: TRBJ1-5
abundance: NA
v_gene: TRBV4-1
d_gene: NA
CDR3nt: TGCGCCAGCAGCCAAGCAGCGTCTGGTAGCAATCAGCCCCAGCATTTT
CDR3aa: CASSQAASGSNQPQHF

j_gene: TRBJ1-5
abundance: NA
v_gene: TRBV28
d_gene: NA
CDR3nt: TGTGCCAGCAGCTCAGTCTCGTCGGGCAATCAGCCCCAGCATTTT
CDR3aa: CASSSVSSGNQPQHF

j_gene: TRBJ2-3
abundance: NA
v_gene: TRBV7-9
d_gene: TRBD2
CDR3nt: TGTGCCAGCAGCCTGCGCGGACTAGCGGGGTTAGATACGCAGTATTTT
CDR3aa: CASSLRGLAGLDTQYF

j_gene: TRBJ2-5
abundance: NA
v_gene: TRBV6-2/TRBV6-3
d_gene: NA
CDR3nt: TGTGCCAGCAGCCAATCCCATTTCGTTGGCGACGAGACCCAGTACTTC
CDR3aa: CASSQSHFVGDETQYF

j_gene: TRBJ1-1
abundance: few
v_gene: TRBV6-5
d_gene: NA
CDR3nt: TGTGCCAGCGGCGACACACGAACACTTGAAGCTTTCTTT
CDR3aa: CASGDTRTLEAFF

j_gene: TRBJ1-1
abundance: once
v_gene: TRBV6-5
d_gene: TRBD1
CDR3nt: TGTGCCAGCAGCCTAGGGGGCGTCACTGAAGCTTTCTTT
CDR3aa: CASSLGGVTEAFF

j_gene: TRBJ2-7
abundance: NA
v_gene: TRBV10-3
d_gene: NA
CDR3nt: TGTGCCATCAGTGATTCAACAGGGCGTTCCTACGAGCAGTACTTC
CDR3aa: CAISDSTGRSYEQYF

j_gene: TRBJ1-1
abundance: NA
v_gene: TRBV11-3
d_gene: NA
CDR3nt: TGTGCCAGCAGCTTAGCCCCGGTCACTGAAGCTTTCTTT
CDR3aa: CASSLAPVTEAFF

j_gene: TRBJ2-1
abundance: once
v_gene: TRBV2
d_gene: TRBD1
CDR3nt: TGTGCCAGCAGTGGAGTGGACAGGGTAGTCAATGAGCAGTTCTTC
CDR3aa: CASSGVDRVVNEQFF

j_gene: TRBJ1-3
abundance: NA
v_gene: TRBV5-1
d_gene: NA
CDR3nt: TGCGCCAGCAGCTTGGAGCAGGGAGCCTCTGGAAACACCATATATTTT
CDR3aa: CASSLEQGASGNTIYF

j_gene: TRBJ1-1
abundance: NA
v_gene: TRBV9
d_gene: NA
CDR3nt: TGTGCCAGCAGCACCTACGACGGAAACACTGAAGCTTTCTTT
CDR3aa: CASSTYDGNTEAFF

j_gene: TRBJ2-7
abundance: NA
v_gene: TRBV5-6
d_gene: TRBD1
CDR3nt: TGTGCCAGCAGCGGAGAGGCCAGGGGGCCCTACGAGCAGTACTTC
CDR3aa: CASSGEARGPYEQYF